Below are 19 T cell receptor beta chains sequenced from a single sample in a study of blood T cell repertoires in COVID-19. Some clones are missing from TCRdb's copy, which holds only in-frame ones; the method was immunoSEQ multiplex PCR. This table has about 16,000 clones, roughly 91% appearing once. The specimen was peripheral blood. These receptors all stem from a man in his 60s with acute or convalescent COVID-19.

For the CDR3, the DNA is TGCGCCAGCAGCTTGGTTGTACAGGCGTTCCCGAACACCGGGGAGCTGTTTTTT. It codes for CASSLVVQAFPNTGELFF. The chain links TRBV5-1 to TRBJ2-2; the D gene is possibly TRBD1 (5 bases). The CDR3 contains 18 residues. The germline gives CDR1 SGHRS, CDR2 YFSETQ. The V end was cut by 0 bases, the J end by 0 bases, with 15 bases between.

The J gene is TRBJ2-3, the V gene TRBV28; no definite D call. Trimming stripped 4 bases from V and 6 bases from J, with 11 bases between. The V gene's germline CDR1 is MDHEN and CDR2 SYDVKM. The CDR3 length is 13 residues. In nucleotides, the CDR3 is TGTGCCAGCAGTTCTCCGGAGAAGGATACGCAGTATTTT. As protein: CASSSPEKDTQYF.

The CDR3 loop reads CAWRHPGTGHQPQHF. CDR3 DNA: TGTGCCTGGAGACACCCTGGGACAGGGCATCAGCCCCAGCATTTT. This chain uses TRBV30 with TRBJ1-5; 9 bases align to TRBD1. This CDR3 comprises 15 residues. CDR1 and CDR2 from the germline V gene are GTSNPN and SVGIG (reference sequence). Trimming took 3 bases from V and 5 from J; bases not matched to a gene: 8.

The chain employs TRBV5-1 and TRBJ2-2; D is undetermined. Germline CDR1 is SGHRS and CDR2 is YFSETQ. The CDR3 length is 14 residues. Trimming took off 0 bases at V and 1 base at J, with 4 bases between the two ends. CDR3 in amino acids: CASSLGGNTGELFF. The CDR3 coding sequence is TGCGCCAGCAGCTTGGGCGGGAACACCGGGGAGCTGTTTTTT.

V and J are TRBV5-1 and TRBJ1-5; 7 nucleotides match TRBD1. V lost 6 bases, J lost 0 bases, and 6 bases stayed unmatched. Per germline, CDR1 SGHRS and CDR2 YFSETQ. This CDR3 is 15 amino acids long. CDR3 sequence reads: CASTIGTASNQPQHF. The CDR3 DNA follows: TGCGCCAGCACCATTGGGACAGCTAGCAATCAGCCCCAGCATTTT.

J is TRBJ1-3 and V is TRBV9; D gene uncertain. Germline loops: CDR1 SGDLS, CDR2 YYNGEE. The CDR3 contains 13 residues. Trimming took off 3 bases at V and 8 bases at J, with 12 bases between the two ends. CDR3 amino acids: CASSASVGDTIYF. The CDR3 coding sequence is TGTGCCAGCAGCGCTTCTGTCGGGGACACCATATATTTT.

The V call is TRBV19, the J call TRBJ1-6; 11 positions agree with TRBD1. The CDR3 is 17 amino acids. J lost 6 bases, V lost 3 bases, and 7 bases had no gene match. Germline CDR1 reads LNHDA; CDR2 reads SQIVND (reference sequence). The DNA for the CDR3 is TGTGCCAGTAGTATGGACAGGGGGCGAACCTCTAATTCACCCCTCCACTTT. Translated, it gives CASSMDRGRTSNSPLHF.

V usage is TRBV28 and J usage is TRBJ2-1; TRBD2 matches 7 bases. Germline CDR1 MDHEN, CDR2 SYDVKM. The CDR3 is 14 residues long. V shed 8 bases, J shed 7 bases, and the junction held 11 bases outside the gene matches. CDR3 residues: CASYPGLVRNEQFF. The CDR3 DNA reads as TGTGCCAGCTACCCCGGACTAGTCAGAAATGAGCAGTTCTTC.

The CDR3 bases are TGCGCCAGCAGCATCACGGACAGACAAGAGACCCAGTACTTC. Translating it yields CASSITDRQETQYF. V is TRBV5-1 and J is TRBJ2-5; perhaps TRBD1 as D (6 bases). CDR1 and CDR2 from the germline V gene are SGHRS and YFSETQ. The CDR3 has 14 residues. Trimming shortened V by 4 bases and J by 2 bases, and 12 bases separated the two germline ends.

This chain joins TRBV19 and TRBJ1-2, with 12 bases that match TRBD1. The germline gives CDR1 LNHDA, CDR2 SQIVND (reference sequence). Trimming cost V 8 bases and J 8 bases; bases outside gene matches: 15. The CDR3 loop spans 16 amino acids. In DNA form, the CDR3 reads TGTGCCAGTGGAGCCGGGACAGGGGGCGCGACACGCGGCTACACCTTC. It codes for CASGAGTGGATRGYTF.

The chain has TRBV3-1 (or the pseudogene TRBV3-2) and TRBJ1-6; TRBD1 might be the D (6 bases). The germline V gene encodes CDR1 LGHDT and CDR2 YNNKEL (reference sequence). Trimming took 1 base from V and 7 from J, leaving 11 bases between them. The CDR3 has 15 residues. The CDR3 DNA follows: TGTGCCAGCAGCCAAGGGGGGCTAGGAAATTCACCCCTCCACTTT. This gives the protein CASSQGGLGNSPLHF.

The chain joins TRBV10-1 to TRBJ2-2; D unresolved. Germline CDR1 is WNHNN and CDR2 is SYGVQD (reference sequence). Trimming took 7 bases from V and 0 from J, leaving 6 bases between them. The CDR3 is 13 residues long. The CDR3 nucleotides are TGCGCCAGCATGAGATCGAACACCGGGGAGCTGTTTTTT. Protein: CASMRSNTGELFF.

As DNA, the CDR3 is TGTGCCTGGCTAAAAACAGCAAGAGTACAAGAGACCCAGTACTTC. Its protein is CAWLKTARVQETQYF. V is TRBV30 and J is TRBJ2-5; no clear D gene. Trimming stripped 5 bases from V and 2 bases from J, with 18 bases between. The V gene's germline CDR1 is GTSNPN and CDR2 SVGIG (reference sequence). The CDR3 runs to 15 residues.

The chain couples TRBV11-2 to TRBJ2-3; 7 bases fit TRBD1. CDR3 length: 17 residues. Germline loops: CDR1 SGHAT, CDR2 FQNNGV. V dropped 1 base and J dropped 6; count of bases not matched to a gene: 13. CDR3 DNA: TGTGCCAGCAGCTTAGCATGGCAGGGGGTTAACCGGGATACGCAGTATTTT. Translating gives CASSLAWQGVNRDTQYF.

The chain joins TRBV5-4 to TRBJ1-3; 10 positions match TRBD1. V lost 7 bases to trimming and J lost 0 bases; unmatched junction nucleotides: 13. The CDR3 is 18 residues long. Germline CDR1 and CDR2: SGHNT and YYREEE (reference sequence). The CDR3 region has the DNA TGTGCCAGCTCCGGAGGGACAGGGGCCCTTAACTCTGGAAACACCATATATTTT. Residues: CASSGGTGALNSGNTIYF. The complete variable domain, with remaining parts taken from reference TRBV5-4 and TRBJ1-3, reads ETGVTQSPTHLIKTRGQQVTLRCSSQSGHNTVSWYQQALGQGPQFIFQYYREEENGRGNFPPRFSGLQFPNYSSELNVNALELDDSALYLCASSGGTGALNSGNTIYFGEGSWLTVV.

This sequence joins TRBV30 and TRBJ1-6; D is possibly TRBD1 (5 bases). The CDR3 is 13 residues long. Germline V gene sequence: CDR1 GTSNPN, CDR2 SVGIG (reference sequence). V lost 3 bases and J 14 bases, leaving 17 bases between the germline ends. The CDR3 sequence is CAWRPGGGQTLHF. The CDR3 nucleotides are TGTGCCTGGAGGCCCGGGGGAGGTCAGACCCTCCACTTT.

The genes are TRBV6-1 and TRBJ2-7, with 12 bases aligning to TRBD2. CDR1 and CDR2 (germline): MNHNS, SASEGT. The junction had 11 bases not matched to a gene; V was cut back by 4 bases and J by 7 bases. The CDR3 sequence is 16 residues long. CDR3 region: CASSVGLAGGPGEQYF. The CDR3 DNA sequence: TGTGCCAGCAGTGTGGGGCTAGCGGGAGGGCCGGGTGAGCAGTACTTC.

The V gene is TRBV9, the J gene TRBJ1-6, with 7 positions matching TRBD1. Germline loops: CDR1 SGDLS, CDR2 YYNGEE. The CDR3 loop spans 16 amino acids. Trimming at V came to 4 bases and at J to 0 bases, leaving 4 bases not matched to a gene. CDR3 nucleotides: TGTGCCAGCAGCTCCGGGGACAGCTCCTATAATTCACCCCTCCACTTT. As protein: CASSSGDSSYNSPLHF.

The genes are TRBV28 and TRBJ2-5; 7 nucleotides line up with TRBD1. V shed 3 bases and J 2 bases; nucleotides not matched to a gene: 12. Per germline, CDR1 MDHEN and CDR2 SYDVKM. The CDR3 is 17 amino acids. The CDR3 DNA reads TGTGCCAGCAGTTTTCCCTCGGGACAGTTATTACAAGAGACCCAGTACTTC. It encodes CASSFPSGQLLQETQYF.